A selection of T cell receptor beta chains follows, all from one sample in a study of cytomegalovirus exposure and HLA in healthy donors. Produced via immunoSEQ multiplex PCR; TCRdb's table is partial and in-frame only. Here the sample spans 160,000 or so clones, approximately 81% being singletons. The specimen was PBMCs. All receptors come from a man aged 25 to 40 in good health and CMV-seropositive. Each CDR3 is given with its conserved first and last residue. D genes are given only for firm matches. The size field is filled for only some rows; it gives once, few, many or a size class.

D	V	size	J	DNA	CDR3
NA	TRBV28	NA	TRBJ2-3	TGTGCCAGCAGTTTAGTTCTTCGGGGGTTCGCGGGGATAGATACGCAGTATTTT	CASSLVLRGFAGIDTQYF
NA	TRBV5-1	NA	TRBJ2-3	TGCGCCAGCAGCTTGGCGGGTGAAGATACGCAGTATTTT	CASSLAGEDTQYF
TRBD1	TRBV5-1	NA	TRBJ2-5	TGCGCCAGCAGCTTGGAGGCAGGGGGCTCGTTGGAGACCCAGTACTTC	CASSLEAGGSLETQYF
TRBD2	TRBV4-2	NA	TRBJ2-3	TGTGCCAGCAGCGCTCGACTAGCACAGAGCACAGATACGCAGTATTTT	CASSARLAQSTDTQYF
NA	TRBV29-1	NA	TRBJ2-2	TGTGTAGCTGGAGGGAACACCGGGGAGCTGTTTTTT	CVAGGNTGELFF
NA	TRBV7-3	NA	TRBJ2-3	TGTGCCAGCAGCTTGGCAGGGGCTGCAGATACGCAGTATTTT	CASSLAGAADTQYF
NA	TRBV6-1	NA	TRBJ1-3	TGTGCCAGCGACTCGGCATCCGGAAACACCATATATTTT	CASDSASGNTIYF
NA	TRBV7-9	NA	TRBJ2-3	TGTGCCAGCACCCCGAGCACAGATACGCAGTATTTT	CASTPSTDTQYF
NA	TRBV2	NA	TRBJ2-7	TGTGCCAGCAGTGAACCCTCTAGCAAAGAGCAGTACTTC	CASSEPSSKEQYF
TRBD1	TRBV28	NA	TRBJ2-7	TGTGCCAGCGGGGAGGACAGGGATTCTGACGAGCAGTACTTC	CASGEDRDSDEQYF
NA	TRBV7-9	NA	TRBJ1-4	TGTGCCAGCAGCTTAGGTTCAGGATGGGAGAATGAAAAACTGTTTTTT	CASSLGSGWENEKLFF
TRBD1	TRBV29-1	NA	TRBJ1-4	TGCAGCGTTGAAGTAGGGGGCCAATCTGCAACTAATGAAAAACTGTTTTTT	CSVEVGGQSATNEKLFF
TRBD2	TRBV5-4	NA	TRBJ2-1	TGTGCCAGCAGCTCAGGACTAGCGGCCGTCTCCTACAATGAGCAGTTCTTC	CASSSGLAAVSYNEQFF
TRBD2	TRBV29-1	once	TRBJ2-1	TGCAGCGCCCGGGGGGGCGGTTTTGTAGATGAGCAGTTCTTC	CSARGGGFVDEQFF
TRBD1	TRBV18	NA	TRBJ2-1	TGTGCCAGCTCACCGGGGACAGGGTACAATGAGCAGTTCTTC	CASSPGTGYNEQFF
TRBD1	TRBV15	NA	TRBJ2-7	TGTGCCACCAGCAGAGATCTTGCGACAGGGAACTACGAGCAGTACTTC	CATSRDLATGNYEQYF
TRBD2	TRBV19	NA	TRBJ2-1	TGTGCCAGTAGTATCGGCGGGGGTGGGACCTACAATGAGCAGTTCTTC	CASSIGGGGTYNEQFF
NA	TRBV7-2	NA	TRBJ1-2	TGTGCCAGCAGCTTTCAACGGGATGGCTACACCTTC	CASSFQRDGYTF
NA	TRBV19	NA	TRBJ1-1	TGTGCCAGTACACGGGGGTACACTGAAGCTTTCTTT	CASTRGYTEAFF
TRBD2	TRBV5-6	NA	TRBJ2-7	TGTGCCAGCAGCTTGGGGCGGTCGGGACTAGCGGGGGCCTACGAGCAGTACTTC	CASSLGRSGLAGAYEQYF
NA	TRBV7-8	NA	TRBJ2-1	TGTGCCAGCAGCTCCGGGACTCTAAAGAATGAGCAGTTCTTC	CASSSGTLKNEQFF
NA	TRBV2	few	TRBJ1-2	TGTGCCAGCACCCGCTCGGGGGTTAACTATGGCTACACCTTC	CASTRSGVNYGYTF
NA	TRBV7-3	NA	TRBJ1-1	TGTGCCAGCAGCTTAACCGACCTCCCGGGCACTGAAGCTTTCTTT	CASSLTDLPGTEAFF
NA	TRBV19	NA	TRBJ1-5	TGTGCCAGTACCGGACGAGATCAGGGAACATATAGCAATCAGCCCCAGCATTTT	CASTGRDQGTYSNQPQHF
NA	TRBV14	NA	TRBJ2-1	TGTGCCAGCAGGCCCCACCATCAAGAGAAGCAGTTCTTC	CASRPHHQEKQFF
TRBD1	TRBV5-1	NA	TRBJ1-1	TGCGCCAGCAGCCCACAGGGGCAGGACACTGAAGCTTTCTTT	CASSPQGQDTEAFF
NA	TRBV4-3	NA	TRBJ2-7	TGCGCCAGCAGCCAAGATCAGGGGCTCGAGCAGTACTTC	CASSQDQGLEQYF
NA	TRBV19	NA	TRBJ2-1	TGTGCCAGTAGTATAGGGCCGAACAATGAGCAGTTCTTC	CASSIGPNNEQFF
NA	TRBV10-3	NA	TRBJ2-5	TGTGCCATCAGGGAGGAGGAGGGTTTCGAGACCCAGTACTTC	CAIREEEGFETQYF
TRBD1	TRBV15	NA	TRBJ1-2	TGTGCCACCAGCAGAGACCAGACAGGGGTCTATGGCTACACCTTC	CATSRDQTGVYGYTF
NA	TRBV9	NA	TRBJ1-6	TGTGCCAGCAGCGCCGCAGGGTCTAGCTCCTATAATTCACCCCTCCACTTT	CASSAAGSSSYNSPLHF
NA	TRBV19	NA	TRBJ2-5	TGTGCCAGTAGTATTCGGTGGCAAGAGACCCAGTACTTC	CASSIRWQETQYF